The entry below gives a single TCR beta chain sequence along with its context. Germline assignment: CDR1 GTSNPN and CDR2 SVGIG (reference sequence). CDR3 size: 12 residues. Trimming took 7 bases from V and 13 from J; bases not matched to a gene: 15. These data originate in a study of blood T cell repertoires in COVID-19. Per the study methods: For nucleated cells, counts were estimated from reference gene primer amplification. Sequencing used immunoSEQ multiplex PCR; TCRdb keeps in-frame clones, though not all of them. From that table come the V and J calls and clone size; the DNA was used to work out D and trimming. This sample has fewer than 85,000 clones, with 88% found just once.

The clonotype originates from a human donor in a cohort sampled during active COVID-19. The rearrangement links TRBV30 to TRBJ1-2; TRBD1 matches at 7 bases. Sequencing was performed on peripheral blood. CDR3 DNA: TGTGCCTCAAGCTCCGGGACAGCGAAGGTCACCTTC. The encoded protein is CASSSGTAKVTF.